This record concerns one T cell receptor beta chain sequence. Antigen specificity is unknown. This sample is part of a study of beta chain features in type 1 diabetes. General study findings and limits: VDJ junctions from type 1 diabetes patients carried fewer insertions and larger deletions. Within each of all four CD4+ subsets, Type 1 diabetes patients had TCRB CDR3s that were moderately but significantly shorter.

Expressed TCRB transcripts were sequenced, since all the RNA that had been isolated was reverse transcribed. Assay: immunoSEQ multiplex PCR; the TCRdb copy retains only in-frame clones and omits some. The data hold under 300,000 clones, with 16% observed a single time. The CDR3 covers 14 residues. Germline CDR1 and CDR2: SGHTA and FQGTGA. V was clipped by 5 bases and J by 5 bases; unmatched bases: 5. The origin of this receptor is a man aged 30-40 years with type 1 diabetes. The rearrangement joins TRBV7-3 to TRBJ2-3; 9 bases align to TRBD1. Sequencing was carried out using naive CD4+ T cells from blood. The CDR3 loop reads CASSAGTGRDTQYF. The CDR3 region has the DNA TGTGCCAGCAGCGCCGGGACAGGGAGAGATACGCAGTATTTT.